Below, 23 T cell receptor beta chains from the same sample are listed, as sequenced in a study of blood T cell repertoires in COVID-19. Assay: immunoSEQ multiplex PCR; the TCRdb copy retains only in-frame clones and omits some. This repertoire shows 300,000 to 400,000 clones, more than 75% found once; its top ten account for more than 0.9%. The sample comprised PBMCs or T cells enriched from blood (not recorded which). The source of these receptors is a woman in her 30s who had recovered from COVID-19.

The chain couples TRBV28 to TRBJ2-1; D may be TRBD1 (5 bases). This CDR3 is built from 13 residues. Germline V gene sequence: CDR1 MDHEN, CDR2 SYDVKM. Trimming removed 3 bases from V and 4 bases from J, with 7 bases in between. CDR3 sequence: CASSFRAYNEQFF. CDR3 nucleotide sequence: TGTGCCAGCAGTTTCAGGGCATACAATGAGCAGTTCTTC.

J is TRBJ1-2 and V is TRBV7-6; no firm D call. The CDR3 has 15 amino acids. V was shortened by 1 base and J by 0 bases, with 9 bases between the two germline ends. CDR1 is SGHVS, CDR2 FNYEAQ, per germline. The CDR3 DNA reads as TGTGCCAGCAGCTTAGGTGACGGAGCTAACTATGGCTACACCTTC. Amino acids: CASSLGDGANYGYTF.

The rearrangement joins TRBV5-4 to TRBJ2-1; D remains unclear. V shed 2 bases and J shed 6 bases, with 15 bases lying between them. The CDR3 loop spans 15 amino acids. The germline V gene has CDR1 SGHNT and CDR2 YYREEE (reference sequence). CDR3 nucleotides: TGTGCCAGCAGCTTTGGTAGCCCCTATACCAATGAGCAGTTCTTC. Translation: CASSFGSPYTNEQFF.

A note on this clone: Germline is not matched at one junction end, which may reflect a read error. The chain recombines TRBV3-1 (or the pseudogene TRBV3-2) with TRBJ2-2; D is perhaps TRBD2 (6 bases). Germline-derived CDR1 and CDR2 are LGHDT and YNNKEL (reference sequence). The CDR3 contains 15 residues. CDR3 sequence: CASSQARGNTGELFF. In DNA form, the CDR3 reads TGTGCCAGCAGTCAAGCGCGGGGGAACACCGGGGAGCTGTTTTTT.

The chain recombines TRBV7-2 with TRBJ2-3; 8 nucleotides line up with TRBD2. Germline-derived CDR1 and CDR2 are SGHTA and FQGNSA. V lost 2 bases and J lost 2; bases outside the gene matches: 12. The CDR3 is 18 residues long. CDR3 sequence (DNA): TGTGCCAGCAGCTTAAGGGTTGGACTAGCTGTAACCACAGATACGCAGTATTTT. Its translation: CASSLRVGLAVTTDTQYF.

The genes are TRBV10-1 and TRBJ1-1, with D hard to call. The germline V and J ends were trimmed by 2 bases and 0 bases, with 7 bases remaining between them. There are 14 residues in the CDR3. Germline V lookup: CDR1 WNHNN, CDR2 SYGVQD (reference sequence). In DNA form, the CDR3 reads TGCGCCAGCAGTGAGCGGCGGGTGAACACTGAAGCTTTCTTT. It specifies CASSERRVNTEAFF.

This clone was recorded once. The chain is built from TRBV6-1 and TRBJ1-5; 7 bases line up with TRBD1. This CDR3 region has 19 residues. Germline CDR1 and CDR2: MNHNS and SASEGT. V shed 1 base and J 1 base; nucleotides not matched to a gene: 13. The CDR3 sequence is CASSEEGAWGTRSNQPQHF. The CDR3 DNA is TGTGCCAGCAGTGAAGAGGGGGCGTGGGGAACAAGGAGCAATCAGCCCCAGCATTTT.

V and J are TRBV4-2 and TRBJ2-7, with 8 nucleotides matching TRBD1. The germline CDR1 and CDR2 sequences are LGHNA and YNFKEQ. Trimming took 0 bases from V and 2 from J; bases not matched to a gene: 3. This CDR3 is built from 15 residues. This CDR3 reads CASSQEGRGPYEQYF. The CDR3 region has the DNA TGTGCCAGCAGCCAAGAGGGCAGGGGGCCCTACGAGCAGTACTTC.

The V and J genes are TRBV3-1 (or the pseudogene TRBV3-2) and TRBJ1-6; 8 bases line up with TRBD1. The CDR3 extends over 17 amino acids. In germline, CDR1 is LGHDT, CDR2 YNNKEL (reference sequence). J was trimmed by 7 bases and V by 0 bases; bases with no gene match: 8. The DNA of the CDR3 is TGTGCCAGCAGCCAAGAGTCAACAGGGGGTAGGAATTCACCCCTCCACTTT. Its translation is CASSQESTGGRNSPLHF.

The chain uses TRBV30 and TRBJ1-3; D unresolved. Germline lookup yields CDR1 GTSNPN and CDR2 SVGIG (reference sequence). The CDR3 loop spans 13 amino acids. V lost 2 bases, J lost 0 bases, and 5 bases lay in between. The CDR3, as DNA: TGTGCCTGGAGTTTTAGCTCTGGAAACACCATATATTTT. Its translation: CAWSFSSGNTIYF.

The chain is built from TRBV2 and TRBJ1-1; 8 nucleotides align to TRBD1. Trimming removed 7 bases from V and 6 bases from J; junction bases left unmatched: 7. Germline values: CDR1 SNHLY, CDR2 FYNNEI. The CDR3 consists of 13 residues. CDR3 amino acids: CASTEDRASEAFF. CDR3 nucleotide sequence: TGTGCCAGCACAGAGGACAGGGCCTCTGAAGCTTTCTTT.

This clone was picked up many times. V gene TRBV7-6 combines with J gene TRBJ2-2, with D tentatively TRBD2 (7 bases). V gave up 2 bases and J gave up 3 bases, with 22 bases separating them. This CDR3 region has 19 residues. The V gene's germline CDR1 is SGHVS and CDR2 FNYEAQ. The CDR3 nucleotides read TGTGCCAGCAGCTTAAGGGCGGCTTACGGGGGGCGCTACACCGGGGAGCTGTTTTTT. Translation gives CASSLRAAYGGRYTGELFF.

The V gene is TRBV7-9, the J gene TRBJ2-1; TRBD2 might be the D (5 bases). Germline CDR1 is SEHNR and CDR2 is FQNEAQ (reference sequence). The CDR3 length is 14 residues. Trimming stripped 4 bases from V and 2 bases from J, with 9 bases between. The CDR3 loop is CASSSPGTYNEQFF. In nucleotides, the CDR3 is TGTGCCAGCAGCTCTCCCGGGACCTACAATGAGCAGTTCTTC.

The chain employs TRBV28 and TRBJ1-5; 7 bases align to TRBD1. The CDR3 has 15 residues. The V and J ends lost 6 bases and 3 bases, in that order; junction bases with no gene match: 8. Germline V gives CDR1 MDHEN, CDR2 SYDVKM. CDR3 DNA sequence: TGTGCCAGCAGCCGACAGGGTTCCCCCAATCAGCCCCAGCATTTT. The encoded protein is CASSRQGSPNQPQHF.

The rearrangement uses TRBV5-1 and TRBJ1-1, with 11 positions matching TRBD1. Germline lookup yields CDR1 SGHRS and CDR2 YFSETQ. The CDR3 runs 15 residues. Trimming removed 4 bases from V and 2 bases from J; junction bases left unmatched: 4. CDR3 protein: CASSLGQGGNTEAFF. The CDR3 nucleotides read TGCGCCAGCAGCCTGGGACAGGGGGGAAACACTGAAGCTTTCTTT.

This clone is a singleton in its sample. The genes are TRBV27 and TRBJ2-1; tentatively, D is TRBD2 (6 bases). V lost 3 bases and J lost 6, with 15 bases in between. CDR3 length: 15 amino acids. Per the germline V gene, CDR1 is MNHEY and CDR2 is SMNVEV (reference sequence). The CDR3 loop reads CASSFVGDFSNEQFF. The CDR3 DNA reads as TGTGCCAGCAGTTTCGTGGGGGACTTCAGCAATGAGCAGTTCTTC.

This rearrangement joins TRBV10-3 to TRBJ2-5; a possible D gene is TRBD2 (6 bases). Germline CDR1 ENHRY, CDR2 SYGVKD. With 1 base removed from V and 5 bases from J, the gap between germline ends came to 14 bases. The CDR3 extends over 15 amino acids. The DNA of the CDR3 is TGTGCCATCAGTGAGTTGGCGGGAAAGGGGGAGACCCAGTACTTC. Translating it yields CAISELAGKGETQYF.

The chain uses TRBV10-3 and TRBJ2-7; D is perhaps TRBD2 (5 bases). The V gene lost 6 bases and the J gene lost 4 bases, with 19 bases spanning the gap. Germline V CDR1 and CDR2: ENHRY, SYGVKD. This CDR3 spans 15 amino acids. CDR3 loop: CAIRETRTPKYEQYF. CDR3 DNA sequence: TGTGCCATCAGGGAAACTAGGACTCCGAAATACGAGCAGTACTTC.

The chain has TRBV3-1 (or the pseudogene TRBV3-2) and TRBJ2-2, with TRBD2 matching 9 bases. Losses at the gene ends were 1 base for V and 4 bases for J; bases not matched to a gene: 7. Germline values: CDR1 LGHDT, CDR2 YNNKEL (reference sequence). This CDR3 spans 17 amino acids. CDR3 nucleotide sequence: TGTGCCAGCAGCCAAGTAGCTAGCGGGGAGGGCACCGGGGAGCTGTTTTTT. Protein product: CASSQVASGEGTGELFF.

The rearrangement uses TRBV6-2 or TRBV6-3 and TRBJ1-1; TRBD1 matches 12 bases. The CDR3 covers 19 residues. CDR1 is MNHEY, CDR2 SVGEGT, per germline. The V and J ends lost 2 bases and 4 bases, in that order; junction bases with no gene match: 14. Here the CDR3 reads CASSYRGAGTGGPSTEAFF. Written as DNA, the CDR3 is TGTGCCAGCAGTTACCGGGGGGCTGGGACAGGGGGCCCCTCCACTGAAGCTTTCTTT.

The chain joins TRBV19 to TRBJ1-1; D gene unclear. Per the germline V gene, CDR1 is LNHDA and CDR2 is SQIVND (reference sequence). V gave up 9 bases and J gave up 5 bases, with 19 bases separating them. The CDR3 consists of 14 residues. As DNA, the CDR3 is TGTGCCAGCTCCAGCGTGAGGAGTGAGACTGAAGCTTTCTTT. Residues: CASSSVRSETEAFF.

Written as DNA, the CDR3 is TGTGCCAGCAGCCAGCCCGGGACATCGGTCGAGGAGCTGTTTTTT. Its translation: CASSQPGTSVEELFF. The J gene is TRBJ2-2, the V gene TRBV4-2; weak D call: TRBD1 (6 bases). Per germline, CDR1 LGHNA and CDR2 YNFKEQ. This CDR3 spans 15 amino acids. The V and J ends lost 3 bases and 10 bases respectively, with 18 bases between them.

The chain couples TRBV7-9 to TRBJ1-6, with 7 positions matching TRBD1. The CDR3 is 14 amino acids. Per germline, CDR1 SEHNR and CDR2 FQNEAQ (reference sequence). J lost 7 bases, V lost 7 bases, and 7 bases had no gene match. The CDR3 DNA sequence: TGTGCCAGCAACCAACAGGGGTTCAATTCACCCCTCCACTTT. Its translation is CASNQQGFNSPLHF.